The next 2 T cell receptor beta chains were all read from a single sample in a study of T-cell reconstitution after alpha-beta-depleted transplantation in children. Construction of the TCRbeta library involved unique molecular identifiers. TCRdb itself ran the PCR reads through MiXCR, one entry per CDR3 protein. The sample has some 550,000 distinct CDR3 sequences, around 17% seen once. The sample in question was PBMCs from the stem cell graft donor, obtained from the stem cell graft. These receptors came from a human donor who donated a stem cell graft to a child with acute lymphoblastic leukemia.

The rearrangement joins TRBV5-1 to TRBJ2-1; no clear D gene. In germline, CDR1 is SGHRS, CDR2 YFSETQ. Trimming removed 1 base from V and 10 bases from J, with 9 bases in between. This CDR3 comprises 12 residues. CDR3 in DNA: TGCGCCAGCAGCTTGTTTAGGGCGGAGCAGTTCTTC. Its translation: CASSLFRAEQFF.

The chain employs TRBV20-1 and TRBJ1-1; a possible D gene is TRBD1 (5 bases). V shed 3 bases and J shed 7 bases, with 12 bases lying between them. Germline lookup yields CDR1 DFQATT and CDR2 SNEGSKA (reference sequence). The CDR3 loop spans 12 amino acids. The CDR3 nucleotides are TGCAGTGCTAGCCCCAGGGCCAGTGAAGCTTTCTTT. Encoded protein: CSASPRASEAFF.